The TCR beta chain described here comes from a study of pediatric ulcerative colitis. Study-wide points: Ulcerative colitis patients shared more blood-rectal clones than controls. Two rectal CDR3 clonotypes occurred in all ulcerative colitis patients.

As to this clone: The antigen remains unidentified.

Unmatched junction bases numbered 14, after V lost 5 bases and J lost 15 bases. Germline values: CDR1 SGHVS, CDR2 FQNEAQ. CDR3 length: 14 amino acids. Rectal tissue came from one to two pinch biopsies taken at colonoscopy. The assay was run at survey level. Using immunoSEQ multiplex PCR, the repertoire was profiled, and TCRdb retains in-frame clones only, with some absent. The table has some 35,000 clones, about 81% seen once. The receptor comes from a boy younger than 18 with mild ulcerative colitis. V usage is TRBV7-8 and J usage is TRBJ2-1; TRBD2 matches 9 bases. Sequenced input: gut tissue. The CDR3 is CASSAQLSGTSLFF. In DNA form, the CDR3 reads TGTGCCAGCAGCGCGCAGCTCTCCGGGACTAGCCTGTTCTTC.